Sequencing of this T cell receptor (beta chain) was carried out in a study of cytotoxic CD8 clonotypes in ibrutinib-treated CLL. Assay used: immunoSEQ multiplex PCR; TCRdb lists only in-frame clones, some missing. The sample lists around 250,000 clones, 70% occurring once. Germline-derived CDR1 and CDR2 are SQVTM and ANQGSEA. V dropped 6 bases and J dropped 6 bases, with 14 bases sitting between them. The CDR3 has 12 residues. V is TRBV29-1 and J is TRBJ1-1; D is possibly TRBD1 (6 bases). The source was PBMCs, collected after 24 months of ibrutinib treatment. This clonotype was obtained from a human donor with chronic lymphocytic leukemia. As DNA, the CDR3 is TGCAGCGTCCAAACAGGGACCCCTGAAGCTTTCTTT. Translated, it gives CSVQTGTPEAFF.